The clone carrying this T cell receptor (beta chain) was seen only once. The authors reverse transcribed roughly 0.5 to 1 ug RNA with random hexamers. Multiplex PCR with immunoSEQ amplified the TCR beta CDR3 across 54 Vbeta and 13 Jbeta. MiXCR, applied by TCRdb to the immunoSEQ multiplex PCR reads, yields one record per CDR3 protein. Among over 95,000 distinct CDR3 sequences, about nine tenths were seen once, and the ten largest hold about 0.15%. The data belong to a study of CD8 T cells in Susac syndrome. The germline gives CDR1 SGDLS, CDR2 YYNGEE. Trimming removed 3 bases from V and 1 base from J; junction bases left unmatched: 7. The CDR3 covers 16 residues. Controls matched for sex and age were healthy donors. TEMRA cells were FACS-enriched, with CD8+ and CD4+ T cells isolated negatively.

Sequences were obtained from CD4+ T cells from PBMCs. The receptor was derived from a human donor in good health. This chain joins TRBV9 and TRBJ2-3; 8 positions match TRBD2. The chain's CDR3 is CASSGRGGRGTDTQYF. As DNA, the CDR3 is TGTGCCAGCAGCGGTCGGGGGGGCCGCGGCACAGATACGCAGTATTTT.